The 10 T cell receptor beta chains given below trace back to one sample, sequenced in a study of cytomegalovirus exposure and HLA in healthy donors. The PCR ran on 60 Vbeta and 13 Jbeta primers. Sequenced by immunoSEQ multiplex PCR; TCRdb stores in-frame clones only, minus some. Of around 200,000 clones listed, over 65% were seen once; the top ten hold less than 3.5%. The sequenced material came from PBMCs. Receptors were obtained from a woman aged 55-69 years in good health and CMV-seropositive.

V and J are TRBV7-9 and TRBJ2-5, with TRBD2 as a possible D gene (6 bases). The length of the CDR3 is 12 residues. Germline CDR1 reads SEHNR; CDR2 reads FQNEAQ (reference sequence). Trimming took off 2 bases at V and 5 bases at J, with 6 bases between the two ends. The CDR3 loop is CASSLREETQYF. In nucleotides, the CDR3 is TGTGCCAGCAGCTTACGGGAGGAGACCCAGTACTTC. The full variable domain, completed using reference TRBV7-9 and TRBJ2-5, is DTGVSQNPRHKITKRGQNVTFRCDPISEHNRLYWYRQTLGQGPEFLTYFQNEAQLEKSRLLSDRFSAERPKGSFSTLEIQRTEQGDSAMYLCASSLREETQYFGPGTRLLVL.

This chain links TRBV6-1 with TRBJ1-2, with D uncertain. Trimming removed 1 base at V and 8 bases at J, with 8 bases between. CDR1 and CDR2 from the germline V gene are MNHNS and SASEGT. CDR3 length: 12 amino acids. In nucleotides, the CDR3 is TGTGCCAGCAGTGAAGTGAGTGAAGGCTACACCTTC. Its translation: CASSEVSEGYTF.

CDR3 DNA: TGTGCCAGCAGCCCTGGCAGGGGGCCCTACGAGCAGTACTTC. Translation gives CASSPGRGPYEQYF. The chain recombines TRBV5-4 with TRBJ2-7; 8 nucleotides align to TRBD1. The J segment lost 2 bases and the V segment lost 4 bases, leaving 5 bases of the junction unmatched. Germline V gene lookup returns CDR1 SGHNT and CDR2 YYREEE (reference sequence). The CDR3 runs to 14 residues. Combining the CDR3 with reference TRBV5-4 and TRBJ2-7 gives the whole variable domain ETGVTQSPTHLIKTRGQQVTLRCSSQSGHNTVSWYQQALGQGPQFIFQYYREEENGRGNFPPRFSGLQFPNYSSELNVNALELDDSALYLCASSPGRGPYEQYFGPGTRLTVT.

This clone has a handful of counts. This chain connects TRBV19 to TRBJ2-7; TRBD1 aligns across 7 bases. Germline V gene sequence: CDR1 LNHDA, CDR2 SQIVND (reference sequence). Trimming at V came to 6 bases and at J to 0 bases, leaving 8 bases not matched to a gene. The length of the CDR3 is 15 residues. The chain's CDR3 is CASSLRDSSSYEQYF. Here the CDR3 DNA reads TGTGCCAGTAGCCTCCGGGACAGCAGCTCCTACGAGCAGTACTTC.

This sequence joins TRBV5-5 and TRBJ2-7; D gene unclear. CDR1 SGHKS and CDR2 YYEKEE come from the germline V gene (reference sequence). V was shortened by 1 base and J by 2 bases, with 7 bases between the two germline ends. CDR3 length: 13 amino acids. This CDR3 is CASSLTPTYEQYF. Written as DNA, the CDR3 is TGTGCCAGCAGCTTGACACCAACCTACGAGCAGTACTTC.

This chain connects TRBV9 to TRBJ2-3; tentative D call: TRBD1 (6 bases). The V and J ends lost 0 bases and 4 bases respectively, with 6 bases between them. The CDR3 runs to 13 residues. Germline loops: CDR1 SGDLS, CDR2 YYNGEE. The chain's CDR3 is CASSVDRADTQYF. Here the CDR3 DNA reads TGTGCCAGCAGCGTAGACAGGGCAGATACGCAGTATTTT.

The chain carries TRBV5-1 and TRBJ2-7, with TRBD2 matching over 11 bases. The CDR3 is 15 residues long. Germline-derived CDR1 and CDR2 are SGHRS and YFSETQ. Losses at the gene ends were 4 bases for V and 1 base for J; bases not matched to a gene: 4. The CDR3 DNA sequence: TGCGCCAGCAGCCTACTAGCGGGAGCATCCTACGAGCAGTACTTC. Translation gives CASSLLAGASYEQYF.

This clone showed up just a few times. The chain joins TRBV5-1 to TRBJ2-3, with TRBD2 as a possible D gene (6 bases). The CDR3 runs to 17 residues. The V and J ends lost 3 bases and 0 bases respectively, with 17 bases between them. Germline CDR1 SGHRS, CDR2 YFSETQ. The CDR3 protein is CASSSGSVGTSTDTQYF. The DNA of the CDR3 is TGCGCCAGCAGCTCGGGCTCTGTGGGGACTAGCACAGATACGCAGTATTTT.

The chain couples TRBV6-5 to TRBJ1-2; D is perhaps TRBD1 (6 bases). Trimming stripped 4 bases from V and 6 bases from J, with 12 bases between. Germline lookup yields CDR1 MNHEY and CDR2 SVGAGI. This CDR3 is 13 amino acids long. The CDR3 here is CASSSYRADGYTF. CDR3 coding DNA: TGTGCCAGCAGTTCGTACAGGGCGGATGGCTACACCTTC.

This clone was counted between two and nine times. A read error may produce the germline difference seen at one junction end. The rearrangement joins TRBV5-4 to TRBJ1-1; weak D call: TRBD1 (6 bases). CDR3 size: 8 residues. CDR1 and CDR2 (germline): SGHNT, YYREEE (reference sequence). Here the CDR3 DNA reads TGTGTGACTCTTCCAGGGGCATTT. It specifies CVTLPGAF.